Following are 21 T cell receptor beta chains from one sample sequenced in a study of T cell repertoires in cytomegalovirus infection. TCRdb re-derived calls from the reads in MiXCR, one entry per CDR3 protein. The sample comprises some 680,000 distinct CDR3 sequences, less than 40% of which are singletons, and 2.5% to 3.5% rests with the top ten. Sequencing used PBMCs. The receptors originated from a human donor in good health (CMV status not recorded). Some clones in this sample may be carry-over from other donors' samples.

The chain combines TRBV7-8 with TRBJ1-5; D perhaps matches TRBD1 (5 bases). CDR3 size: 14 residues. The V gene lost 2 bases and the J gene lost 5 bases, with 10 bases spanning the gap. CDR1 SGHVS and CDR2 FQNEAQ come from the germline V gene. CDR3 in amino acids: CASSLRQKDQPQHF. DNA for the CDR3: TGTGCCAGCAGCTTACGACAGAAAGATCAGCCCCAGCATTTT.

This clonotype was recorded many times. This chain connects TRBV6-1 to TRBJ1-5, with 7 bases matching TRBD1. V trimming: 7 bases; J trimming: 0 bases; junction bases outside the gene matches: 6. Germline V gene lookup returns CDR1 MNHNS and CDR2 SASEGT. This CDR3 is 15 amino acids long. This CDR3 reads CASTSDRLSNQPQHF. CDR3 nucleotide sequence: TGTGCCAGCACCTCGGACAGGCTTAGCAATCAGCCCCAGCATTTT.

CDR3 protein: CASTSGTGGHKQYF. The CDR3 DNA sequence: TGTGCCAGCACCTCCGGGACAGGGGGCCACAAGCAGTACTTC. The chain employs TRBV12-3 or TRBV12-4 and TRBJ2-7; 12 bases line up with TRBD1. The CDR3 spans 14 residues. V dropped 7 bases and J dropped 8; count of bases not matched to a gene: 9.

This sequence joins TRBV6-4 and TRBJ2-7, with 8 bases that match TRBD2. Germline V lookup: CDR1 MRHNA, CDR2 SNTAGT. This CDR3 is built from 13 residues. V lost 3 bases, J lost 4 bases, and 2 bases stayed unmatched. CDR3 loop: CASSELAAYEQYF. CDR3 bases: TGTGCCAGCAGTGAACTAGCGGCTTACGAGCAGTACTTC.

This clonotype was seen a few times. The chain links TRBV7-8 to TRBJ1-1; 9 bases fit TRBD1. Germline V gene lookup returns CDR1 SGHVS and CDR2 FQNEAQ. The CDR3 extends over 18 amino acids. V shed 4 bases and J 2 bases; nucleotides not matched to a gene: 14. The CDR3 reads CASSYSNRGRLANTEAFF. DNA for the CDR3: TGTGCCAGCAGCTACTCGAACAGGGGGCGATTAGCCAACACTGAAGCTTTCTTT.

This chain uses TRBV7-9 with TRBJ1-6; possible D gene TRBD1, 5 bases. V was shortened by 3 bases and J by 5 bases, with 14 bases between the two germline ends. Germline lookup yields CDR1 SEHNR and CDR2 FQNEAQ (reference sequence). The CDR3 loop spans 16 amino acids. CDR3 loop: CASSLGTRGNNSPLHF. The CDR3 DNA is TGTGCCAGCAGCTTGGGGACCCGGGGGAATAATTCACCCCTCCACTTT.

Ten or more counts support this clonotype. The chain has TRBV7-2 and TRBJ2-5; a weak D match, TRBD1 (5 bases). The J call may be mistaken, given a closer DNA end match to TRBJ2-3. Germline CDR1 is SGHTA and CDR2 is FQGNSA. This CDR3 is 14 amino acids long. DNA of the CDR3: TGTGCCAGCAGCTTAGGTCGGCTACAGGAAACGCAGTATTTT. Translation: CASSLGRLQETQYF.

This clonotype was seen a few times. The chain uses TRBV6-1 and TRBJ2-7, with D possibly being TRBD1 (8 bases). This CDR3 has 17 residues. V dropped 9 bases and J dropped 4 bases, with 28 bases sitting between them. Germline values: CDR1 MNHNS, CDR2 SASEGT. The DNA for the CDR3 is TGTGCCAGTTACAGGGGGGGCCTCTCCCTGGGGTCGTACGAGCAGTACTTC. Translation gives CASYRGGLSLGSYEQYF.

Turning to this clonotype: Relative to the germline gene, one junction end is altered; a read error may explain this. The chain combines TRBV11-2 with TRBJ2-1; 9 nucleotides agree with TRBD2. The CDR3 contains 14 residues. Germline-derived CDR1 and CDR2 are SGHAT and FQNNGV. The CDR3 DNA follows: TGTGCCAGCAGATTAGCGGGAGTTAGCAATGAGCAGTTCTTC. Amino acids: CASRLAGVSNEQFF.

CDR3 coding DNA: TGTGCCAGCAGTTTAACCGCGGCGTGCAATCAGCCCCAGCATTTT. Translation gives CASSLTAACNQPQHF. The V and J genes are TRBV12-3 or TRBV12-4 and TRBJ1-5; D is ambiguous. CDR3 length equals 15 residues. The V end lost 2 bases, the J end lost 2 bases, and 10 bases lay between the germline ends.

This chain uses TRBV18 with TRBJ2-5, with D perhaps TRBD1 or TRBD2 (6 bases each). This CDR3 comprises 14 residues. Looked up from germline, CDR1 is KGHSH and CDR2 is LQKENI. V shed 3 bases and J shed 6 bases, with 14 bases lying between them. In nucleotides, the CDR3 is TGTGCCAGCTCACCGGCCGGGGGCAGGAAGACCCAGTACTTC. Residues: CASSPAGGRKTQYF.

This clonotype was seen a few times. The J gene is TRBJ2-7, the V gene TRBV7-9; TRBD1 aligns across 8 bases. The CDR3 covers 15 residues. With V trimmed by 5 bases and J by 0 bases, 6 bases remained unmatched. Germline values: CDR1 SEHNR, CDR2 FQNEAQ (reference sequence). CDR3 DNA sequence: TGTGCCAGCAGCCCCAAGGACAGGGTCTCCTACGAGCAGTACTTC. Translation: CASSPKDRVSYEQYF.

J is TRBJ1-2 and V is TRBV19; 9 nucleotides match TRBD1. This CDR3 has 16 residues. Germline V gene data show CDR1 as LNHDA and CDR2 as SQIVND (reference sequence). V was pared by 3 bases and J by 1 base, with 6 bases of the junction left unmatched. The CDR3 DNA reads TGTGCCAGTAGTATTCCGGGACAGGGACTTAACTATGGCTACACCTTC. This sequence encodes CASSIPGQGLNYGYTF.

The CDR3 region is CASSLGQGKVNQPQHF. CDR3 nucleotides: TGTGCCAGCAGTTTAGGACAGGGGAAGGTCAATCAGCCCCAGCATTTT. This sequence joins TRBV12-3 or TRBV12-4 and TRBJ1-5; 8 nucleotides agree with TRBD1. CDR3 length: 16 residues. J gave up 3 bases and V 1 base, and 5 bases lay outside the gene matches.

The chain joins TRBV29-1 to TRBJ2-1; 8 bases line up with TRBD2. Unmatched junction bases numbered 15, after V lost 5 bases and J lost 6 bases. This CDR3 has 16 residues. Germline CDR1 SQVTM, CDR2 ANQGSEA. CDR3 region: CSVTKPGTSYRNEQFF. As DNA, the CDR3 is TGCAGCGTTACAAAACCGGGGACTAGTTATCGCAATGAGCAGTTCTTC.

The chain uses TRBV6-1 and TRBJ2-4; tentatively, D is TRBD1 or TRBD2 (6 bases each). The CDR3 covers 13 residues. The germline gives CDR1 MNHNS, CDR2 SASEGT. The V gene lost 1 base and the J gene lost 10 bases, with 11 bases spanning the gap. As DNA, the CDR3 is TGTGCCAGCAGTGAAGAGGGGGGCGGGATTCAGTACTTC. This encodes CASSEEGGGIQYF.

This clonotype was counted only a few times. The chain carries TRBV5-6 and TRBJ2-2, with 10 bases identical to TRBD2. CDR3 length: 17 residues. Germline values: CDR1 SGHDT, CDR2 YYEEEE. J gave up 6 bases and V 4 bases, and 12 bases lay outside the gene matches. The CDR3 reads CASSPPAAGGPPGELFF. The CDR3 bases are TGTGCCAGCAGCCCGCCCGCAGCGGGGGGGCCTCCCGGGGAGCTGTTTTTT.

The CDR3 nucleotides read TGTGCCAGCAGTCATCGGACGGGTACAGTTAACTATGGCTACACCTTC. Protein sequence: CASSHRTGTVNYGYTF. The chain carries TRBV6-2 or TRBV6-3 and TRBJ1-2; D unclear. Germline-derived CDR1 and CDR2 are MNHEY and SVGEGT. The CDR3 contains 16 residues. The ends were cut back, 5 bases at V and 1 base at J, with 17 bases in the middle.

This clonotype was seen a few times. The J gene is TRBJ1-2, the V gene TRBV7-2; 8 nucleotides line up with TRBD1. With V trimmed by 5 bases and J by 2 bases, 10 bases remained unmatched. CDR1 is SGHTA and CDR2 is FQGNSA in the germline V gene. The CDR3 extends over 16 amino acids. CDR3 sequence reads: CASSLTLRGHNYGYTF. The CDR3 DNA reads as TGTGCCAGCAGCCTAACACTCAGGGGGCACAACTATGGCTACACCTTC.

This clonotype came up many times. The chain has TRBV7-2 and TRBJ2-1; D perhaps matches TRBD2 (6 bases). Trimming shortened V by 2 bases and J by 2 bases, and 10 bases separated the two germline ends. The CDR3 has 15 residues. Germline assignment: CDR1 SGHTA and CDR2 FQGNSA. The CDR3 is CASSLTRDAYNEQFF. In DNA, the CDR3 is TGTGCCAGCAGCTTAACGCGGGACGCCTACAATGAGCAGTTCTTC.

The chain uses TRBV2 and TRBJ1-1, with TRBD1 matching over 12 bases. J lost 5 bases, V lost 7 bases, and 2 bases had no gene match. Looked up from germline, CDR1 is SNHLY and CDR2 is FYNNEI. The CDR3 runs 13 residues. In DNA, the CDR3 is TGTGCCAGCAAGGGACAGGGGGCGACTGAAGCTTTCTTT. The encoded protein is CASKGQGATEAFF.